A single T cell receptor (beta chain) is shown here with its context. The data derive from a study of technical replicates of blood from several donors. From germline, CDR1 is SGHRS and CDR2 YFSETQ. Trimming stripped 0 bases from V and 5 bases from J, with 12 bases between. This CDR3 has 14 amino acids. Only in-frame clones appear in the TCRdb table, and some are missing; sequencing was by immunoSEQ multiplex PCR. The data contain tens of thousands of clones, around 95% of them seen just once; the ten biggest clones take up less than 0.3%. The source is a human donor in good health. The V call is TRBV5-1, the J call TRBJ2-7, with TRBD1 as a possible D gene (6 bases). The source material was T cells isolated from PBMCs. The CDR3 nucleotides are TGCGCCAGCAGCTTGGGACAGGTGTACGACGAGCAGTACTTC. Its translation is CASSLGQVYDEQYF.